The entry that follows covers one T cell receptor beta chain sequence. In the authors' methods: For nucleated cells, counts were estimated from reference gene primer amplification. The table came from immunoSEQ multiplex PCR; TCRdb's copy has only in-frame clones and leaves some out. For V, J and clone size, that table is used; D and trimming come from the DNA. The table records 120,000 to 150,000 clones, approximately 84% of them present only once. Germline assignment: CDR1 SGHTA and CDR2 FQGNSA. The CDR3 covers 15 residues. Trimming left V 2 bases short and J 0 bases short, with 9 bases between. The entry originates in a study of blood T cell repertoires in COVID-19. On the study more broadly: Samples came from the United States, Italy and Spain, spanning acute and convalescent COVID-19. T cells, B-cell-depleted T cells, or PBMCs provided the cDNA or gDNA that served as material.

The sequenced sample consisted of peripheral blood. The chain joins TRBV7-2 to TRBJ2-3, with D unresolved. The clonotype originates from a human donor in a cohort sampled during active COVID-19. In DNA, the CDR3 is TGTGCCAGCAGCTTATTTCCCAGGAGCACAGATACGCAGTATTTT. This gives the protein CASSLFPRSTDTQYF.